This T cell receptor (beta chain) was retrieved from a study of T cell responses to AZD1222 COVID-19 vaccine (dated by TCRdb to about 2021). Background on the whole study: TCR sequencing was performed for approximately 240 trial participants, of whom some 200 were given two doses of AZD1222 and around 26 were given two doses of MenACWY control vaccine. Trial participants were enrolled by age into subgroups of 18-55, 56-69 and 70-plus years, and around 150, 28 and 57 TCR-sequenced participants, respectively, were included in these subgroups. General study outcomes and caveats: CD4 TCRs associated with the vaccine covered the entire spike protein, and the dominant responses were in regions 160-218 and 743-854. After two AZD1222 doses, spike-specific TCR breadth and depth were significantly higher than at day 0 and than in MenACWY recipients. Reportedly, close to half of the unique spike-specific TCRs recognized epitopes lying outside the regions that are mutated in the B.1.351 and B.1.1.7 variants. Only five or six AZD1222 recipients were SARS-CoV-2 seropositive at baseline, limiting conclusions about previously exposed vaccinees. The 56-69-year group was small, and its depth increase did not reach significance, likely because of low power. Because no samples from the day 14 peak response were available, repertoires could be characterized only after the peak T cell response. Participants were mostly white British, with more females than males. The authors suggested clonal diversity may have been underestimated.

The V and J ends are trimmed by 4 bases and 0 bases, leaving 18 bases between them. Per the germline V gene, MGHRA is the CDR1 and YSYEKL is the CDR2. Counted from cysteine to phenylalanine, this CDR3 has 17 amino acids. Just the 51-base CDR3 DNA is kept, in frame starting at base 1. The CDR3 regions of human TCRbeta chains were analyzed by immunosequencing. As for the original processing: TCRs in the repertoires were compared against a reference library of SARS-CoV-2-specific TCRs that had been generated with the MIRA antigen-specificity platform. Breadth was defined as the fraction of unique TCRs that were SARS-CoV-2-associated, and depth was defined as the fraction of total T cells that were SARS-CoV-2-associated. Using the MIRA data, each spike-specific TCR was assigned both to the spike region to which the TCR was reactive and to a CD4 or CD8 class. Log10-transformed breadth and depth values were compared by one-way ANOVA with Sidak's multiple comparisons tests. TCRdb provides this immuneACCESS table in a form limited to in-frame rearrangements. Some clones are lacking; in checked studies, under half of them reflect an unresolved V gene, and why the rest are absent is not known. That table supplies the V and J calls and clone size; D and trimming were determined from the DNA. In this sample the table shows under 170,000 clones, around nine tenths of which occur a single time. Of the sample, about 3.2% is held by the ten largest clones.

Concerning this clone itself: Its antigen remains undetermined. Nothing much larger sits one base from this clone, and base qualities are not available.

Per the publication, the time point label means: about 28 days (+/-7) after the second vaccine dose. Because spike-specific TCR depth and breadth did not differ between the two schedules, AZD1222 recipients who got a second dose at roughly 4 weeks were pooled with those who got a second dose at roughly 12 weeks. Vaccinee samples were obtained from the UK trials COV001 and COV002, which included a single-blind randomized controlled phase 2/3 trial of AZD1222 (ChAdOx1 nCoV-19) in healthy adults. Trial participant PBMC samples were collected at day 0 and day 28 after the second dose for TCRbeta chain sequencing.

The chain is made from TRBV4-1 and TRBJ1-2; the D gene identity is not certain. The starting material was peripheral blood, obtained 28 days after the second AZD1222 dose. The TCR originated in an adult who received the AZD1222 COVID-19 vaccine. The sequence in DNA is TGCGCCAGCAGCCGAGAGGGTGGGCAGATGGCTAACTATGGCTACACCTTC. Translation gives CASSREGGQMANYGYTF.